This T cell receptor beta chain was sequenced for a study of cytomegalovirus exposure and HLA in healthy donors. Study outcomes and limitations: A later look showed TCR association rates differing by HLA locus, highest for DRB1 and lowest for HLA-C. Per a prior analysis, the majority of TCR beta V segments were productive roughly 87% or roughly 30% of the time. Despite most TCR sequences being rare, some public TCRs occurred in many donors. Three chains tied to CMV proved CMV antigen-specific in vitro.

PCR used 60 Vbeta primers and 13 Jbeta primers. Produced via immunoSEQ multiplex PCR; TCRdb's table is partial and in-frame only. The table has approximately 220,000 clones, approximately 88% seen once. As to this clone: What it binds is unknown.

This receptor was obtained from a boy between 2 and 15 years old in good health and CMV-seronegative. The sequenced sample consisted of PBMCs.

CDR3 amino acids: CASSSPGSQGYTF. CDR3 nucleotides: TGTGCCAGCAGTTCTCCAGGTTCCCAAGGCTACACCTTC. The rearrangement joins TRBV28 to TRBJ1-2; D not resolved. The germline V and J ends were trimmed by 4 bases and 8 bases, with 14 bases remaining between them. The CDR3 spans 13 residues. Germline V gives CDR1 MDHEN, CDR2 SYDVKM.